The 22 T cell receptor beta chains listed next were all sequenced from one sample in a study of T cell responses to AZD1222 COVID-19 vaccine. Sequenced by immunoSEQ multiplex PCR; TCRdb stores in-frame clones only, minus some. Of 95,000 to 150,000 clones listed, more than 75% are singletons. Sequenced material: peripheral blood, taken on day 0 of AZD1222 vaccination. These receptors were obtained from an adult in good health.

This clone occurred a few times. The rearrangement joins TRBV18 to TRBJ1-1; the match to TRBD1 covers 7 bases. The V gene end was trimmed by 1 base and the J gene end by 4 bases; junction bases not matched to a gene: 3. The CDR3 runs to 14 residues. Per the germline V gene, CDR1 is KGHSH and CDR2 is LQKENI. Here the CDR3 reads CASSPQGAGTEAFF. In DNA, the CDR3 is TGTGCCAGCTCACCACAGGGGGCGGGCACTGAAGCTTTCTTT.

The chain has TRBV6-5 and TRBJ1-4, with 8 bases lining up with TRBD1. The CDR3 has 15 amino acids. The V and J ends lost 6 bases and 8 bases, in that order; junction bases with no gene match: 11. Germline lookup yields CDR1 MNHEY and CDR2 SVGAGI. The CDR3 nucleotides are TGTGCCAGCAGATTGACAGGGGCCTCTGGAGAAAAACTGTTTTTT. Amino acids: CASRLTGASGEKLFF.

V is TRBV18 and J is TRBJ2-4; 8 bases match TRBD1. Germline values: CDR1 KGHSH, CDR2 LQKENI. J lost 0 bases, V lost 3 bases, and 1 base had no gene match. The CDR3 runs to 15 residues. Here the CDR3 DNA reads TGTGCCAGCTCACCTCAGGGGGCAGCCAAAAACATTCAGTACTTC. Amino acid sequence: CASSPQGAAKNIQYF.

The chain links TRBV5-1 to TRBJ1-6; TRBD1 matches 12 bases. The CDR3 is 16 amino acids. CDR1 is SGHRS and CDR2 is YFSETQ in the germline V gene. The junction had 7 bases not matched to a gene; V was cut back by 2 bases and J by 10 bases. CDR3: CASSLEGQGAESPLHF. CDR3 nucleotides: TGCGCCAGCAGCTTAGAGGGACAGGGGGCTGAATCACCCCTCCACTTT.

The table lists this clone with a count of one. The chain couples TRBV6-5 to TRBJ2-1; D gene unclear. Germline CDR1 MNHEY, CDR2 SVGAGI. CDR3 size: 11 residues. Trimming removed 6 bases at V and 4 bases at J, with 4 bases between. This CDR3 reads CASRTYNEQFF. The CDR3 DNA follows: TGTGCCAGCAGAACGTACAATGAGCAGTTCTTC.

The CDR3 region is CASSTDRARNTEAFF. The CDR3 region has the DNA TGTGCCAGTAGTACCGACAGGGCGAGGAACACTGAAGCTTTCTTT. The chain uses TRBV19 and TRBJ1-1; 7 nucleotides line up with TRBD1. The V gene end was trimmed by 4 bases and the J gene end by 1 base; junction bases not matched to a gene: 6. Germline loops: CDR1 LNHDA, CDR2 SQIVND (reference sequence). This CDR3 is 15 amino acids long.

The V call is TRBV5-5, the J call TRBJ1-5, with no clear D. Germline V gene lookup returns CDR1 SGHKS and CDR2 YYEKEE (reference sequence). The CDR3 consists of 16 residues. The germline V and J ends were trimmed by 0 bases and 2 bases, with 12 bases remaining between them. CDR3: CASSLGVGRGNQPQHF. CDR3 in DNA: TGTGCCAGCAGCTTGGGGGTGGGAAGGGGCAATCAGCCCCAGCATTTT.

The chain has TRBV10-3 and TRBJ1-1; TRBD1 agrees at 7 bases. The length of the CDR3 is 15 residues. From germline, CDR1 is ENHRY and CDR2 SYGVKD. J was trimmed by 0 bases and V by 10 bases; bases with no gene match: 11. The CDR3 protein is CATLTGTTMNTEAFF. DNA for the CDR3: TGTGCCACCCTGACAGGGACAACCATGAACACTGAAGCTTTCTTT.

This chain uses TRBV11-2 with TRBJ1-4; a weak D match, TRBD1 (6 bases). The germline CDR1 and CDR2 sequences are SGHAT and FQNNGV. The CDR3 totals 16 residues. V shed 5 bases and J shed 6 bases, with 19 bases lying between them. CDR3 residues: CASSHLRGARDEKLFF. The CDR3 DNA follows: TGTGCCAGCAGCCATCTGAGGGGGGCTCGGGATGAAAAACTGTTTTTT.

This chain links TRBV30 with TRBJ1-2; 9 bases fit TRBD1. The junction had 10 bases not matched to a gene; V was cut back by 5 bases and J by 0 bases. From germline, CDR1 is GTSNPN and CDR2 SVGIG (reference sequence). The CDR3 has 16 residues. This CDR3 reads CAWDGTGSKTNYGYTF. CDR3 bases: TGTGCCTGGGACGGGACAGGGAGTAAGACTAACTATGGCTACACCTTC.

This clone was observed a few times. The gene calls are TRBV14 and TRBJ1-2; D call uncertain. CDR1 and CDR2 from the germline V gene are SGHDN and FVKESK. This CDR3 comprises 15 residues. Trimming stripped 3 bases from V and 7 bases from J, with 18 bases between. CDR3 loop: CASSHMKDRVSGYTF. In nucleotides, the CDR3 is TGTGCCAGCAGCCACATGAAAGATCGAGTCAGTGGCTACACCTTC.

The chain uses TRBV19 and TRBJ1-1; D may be TRBD1 (6 bases). This CDR3 contains 21 residues. Germline-derived CDR1 and CDR2 are LNHDA and SQIVND (reference sequence). V lost 3 bases and J lost 0, with 29 bases in between. This CDR3 is CASSITQGLFTRDLLNTEAFF. Here the CDR3 DNA reads TGTGCCAGTAGTATTACTCAGGGGCTCTTCACCCGCGACCTCTTGAACACTGAAGCTTTCTTT.

The chain couples TRBV11-3 to TRBJ1-3, with a weak D call TRBD1 (6 bases). Per germline, CDR1 SGHNT and CDR2 YENEEA. The CDR3 has 18 amino acids. Trimming left V 5 bases short and J 0 bases short, with 20 bases between. The CDR3 loop is CASSPPPTGQYSGNTIYF. The CDR3, as DNA: TGTGCCAGCAGCCCACCGCCTACCGGACAGTACTCTGGAAACACCATATATTTT.

This sequence joins TRBV19 and TRBJ1-5; D remains unclear. This CDR3 comprises 12 residues. Germline V gene data show CDR1 as LNHDA and CDR2 as SQIVND (reference sequence). The V end was cut by 8 bases, the J end by 3 bases, with 8 bases between. The CDR3 DNA reads as TGTGCCAGTGGACTCATCAATCAGCCCCAGCATTTT. Its translation is CASGLINQPQHF.

This sequence joins TRBV7-2 and TRBJ2-3, with a possible D match to TRBD1 (6 bases). Germline CDR1 is SGHTA and CDR2 is FQGNSA. Trimming removed 0 bases at V and 1 base at J, with 8 bases between. The CDR3 length is 15 residues. The CDR3 loop reads CASSLAAGGTDTQYF. The CDR3 nucleotides are TGTGCCAGCAGCTTAGCGGCAGGGGGCACAGATACGCAGTATTTT.

The chain links TRBV19 to TRBJ2-5, with a possible D match to TRBD2 (7 bases). The V gene's germline CDR1 is LNHDA and CDR2 SQIVND (reference sequence). Trimming pared 1 base from V and 1 base from J, leaving 10 bases between. The CDR3 spans 15 residues. CDR3 nucleotides: TGTGCCAGTAGTATAGTCGGGGGGCCCCAAGAGACCCAGTACTTC. This encodes CASSIVGGPQETQYF.

This chain links TRBV11-2 with TRBJ1-5; no firm D call. Per the germline V gene, CDR1 is SGHAT and CDR2 is FQNNGV. V lost 5 bases to trimming and J lost 6 bases, with 14 bases between them. CDR3 length: 14 amino acids. CDR3 bases: TGTGCCAGCAGCCTGGAGGCCAGCGGTCAGCCCCAGCATTTT. Residues: CASSLEASGQPQHF.

Only one count was recorded for this clone. The CDR3 nucleotides read TGTGCCAGTAGTCCGGGGGGCGCTTCACGTGGCTACACCTTC. Residues: CASSPGGASRGYTF. The chain uses TRBV19 and TRBJ1-2; D is perhaps TRBD1 (6 bases). The germline V gene has CDR1 LNHDA and CDR2 SQIVND (reference sequence). V lost 5 bases, J lost 7 bases, and 17 bases lay in between. CDR3 length: 14 residues.

This clone was counted once. This chain uses TRBV3-1 (or the pseudogene TRBV3-2) with TRBJ1-1; no firm D call. V gave up 3 bases and J gave up 0 bases, with 8 bases separating them. This CDR3 spans 14 amino acids. CDR1 LGHDT and CDR2 YNNKEL come from the germline V gene (reference sequence). CDR3 in amino acids: CASSQDGVNTEAFF. DNA for the CDR3: TGTGCCAGCAGCCAGGACGGGGTGAACACTGAAGCTTTCTTT.

This clone showed up just a few times. V and J are TRBV2 and TRBJ1-2; D remains unclear. The CDR3 contains 12 residues. Trimming removed 6 bases at V and 8 bases at J, with 13 bases between. The germline V gene has CDR1 SNHLY and CDR2 FYNNEI. The CDR3 DNA is TGTGCCAGCAGCCGGCCCGGGATGGGCTACACCTTC. Protein: CASSRPGMGYTF.

The V gene is TRBV7-9, the J gene TRBJ1-2; 11 bases match TRBD1. This CDR3 is built from 17 residues. Germline V gene sequence: CDR1 SEHNR, CDR2 FQNEAQ (reference sequence). Germline trimming cut 4 bases from V and 2 bases from J; bases unmatched to any gene: 9. The CDR3 loop reads CASSSRDRGVRNYGYTF. CDR3 DNA: TGTGCCAGCAGCTCCCGGGACAGGGGGGTTCGGAACTATGGCTACACCTTC.

This clone has a handful of counts. The chain employs TRBV4-2 and TRBJ2-7, with D tentatively TRBD2 (6 bases). CDR3 length equals 16 residues. V was clipped by 3 bases and J by 4 bases, with 19 bases between them. Germline lookup yields CDR1 LGHNA and CDR2 YNFKEQ. CDR3 protein: CASSHGPTRGSYEQYF. In nucleotides, the CDR3 is TGTGCCAGCAGCCACGGACCGACTAGAGGCTCGTACGAGCAGTACTTC.